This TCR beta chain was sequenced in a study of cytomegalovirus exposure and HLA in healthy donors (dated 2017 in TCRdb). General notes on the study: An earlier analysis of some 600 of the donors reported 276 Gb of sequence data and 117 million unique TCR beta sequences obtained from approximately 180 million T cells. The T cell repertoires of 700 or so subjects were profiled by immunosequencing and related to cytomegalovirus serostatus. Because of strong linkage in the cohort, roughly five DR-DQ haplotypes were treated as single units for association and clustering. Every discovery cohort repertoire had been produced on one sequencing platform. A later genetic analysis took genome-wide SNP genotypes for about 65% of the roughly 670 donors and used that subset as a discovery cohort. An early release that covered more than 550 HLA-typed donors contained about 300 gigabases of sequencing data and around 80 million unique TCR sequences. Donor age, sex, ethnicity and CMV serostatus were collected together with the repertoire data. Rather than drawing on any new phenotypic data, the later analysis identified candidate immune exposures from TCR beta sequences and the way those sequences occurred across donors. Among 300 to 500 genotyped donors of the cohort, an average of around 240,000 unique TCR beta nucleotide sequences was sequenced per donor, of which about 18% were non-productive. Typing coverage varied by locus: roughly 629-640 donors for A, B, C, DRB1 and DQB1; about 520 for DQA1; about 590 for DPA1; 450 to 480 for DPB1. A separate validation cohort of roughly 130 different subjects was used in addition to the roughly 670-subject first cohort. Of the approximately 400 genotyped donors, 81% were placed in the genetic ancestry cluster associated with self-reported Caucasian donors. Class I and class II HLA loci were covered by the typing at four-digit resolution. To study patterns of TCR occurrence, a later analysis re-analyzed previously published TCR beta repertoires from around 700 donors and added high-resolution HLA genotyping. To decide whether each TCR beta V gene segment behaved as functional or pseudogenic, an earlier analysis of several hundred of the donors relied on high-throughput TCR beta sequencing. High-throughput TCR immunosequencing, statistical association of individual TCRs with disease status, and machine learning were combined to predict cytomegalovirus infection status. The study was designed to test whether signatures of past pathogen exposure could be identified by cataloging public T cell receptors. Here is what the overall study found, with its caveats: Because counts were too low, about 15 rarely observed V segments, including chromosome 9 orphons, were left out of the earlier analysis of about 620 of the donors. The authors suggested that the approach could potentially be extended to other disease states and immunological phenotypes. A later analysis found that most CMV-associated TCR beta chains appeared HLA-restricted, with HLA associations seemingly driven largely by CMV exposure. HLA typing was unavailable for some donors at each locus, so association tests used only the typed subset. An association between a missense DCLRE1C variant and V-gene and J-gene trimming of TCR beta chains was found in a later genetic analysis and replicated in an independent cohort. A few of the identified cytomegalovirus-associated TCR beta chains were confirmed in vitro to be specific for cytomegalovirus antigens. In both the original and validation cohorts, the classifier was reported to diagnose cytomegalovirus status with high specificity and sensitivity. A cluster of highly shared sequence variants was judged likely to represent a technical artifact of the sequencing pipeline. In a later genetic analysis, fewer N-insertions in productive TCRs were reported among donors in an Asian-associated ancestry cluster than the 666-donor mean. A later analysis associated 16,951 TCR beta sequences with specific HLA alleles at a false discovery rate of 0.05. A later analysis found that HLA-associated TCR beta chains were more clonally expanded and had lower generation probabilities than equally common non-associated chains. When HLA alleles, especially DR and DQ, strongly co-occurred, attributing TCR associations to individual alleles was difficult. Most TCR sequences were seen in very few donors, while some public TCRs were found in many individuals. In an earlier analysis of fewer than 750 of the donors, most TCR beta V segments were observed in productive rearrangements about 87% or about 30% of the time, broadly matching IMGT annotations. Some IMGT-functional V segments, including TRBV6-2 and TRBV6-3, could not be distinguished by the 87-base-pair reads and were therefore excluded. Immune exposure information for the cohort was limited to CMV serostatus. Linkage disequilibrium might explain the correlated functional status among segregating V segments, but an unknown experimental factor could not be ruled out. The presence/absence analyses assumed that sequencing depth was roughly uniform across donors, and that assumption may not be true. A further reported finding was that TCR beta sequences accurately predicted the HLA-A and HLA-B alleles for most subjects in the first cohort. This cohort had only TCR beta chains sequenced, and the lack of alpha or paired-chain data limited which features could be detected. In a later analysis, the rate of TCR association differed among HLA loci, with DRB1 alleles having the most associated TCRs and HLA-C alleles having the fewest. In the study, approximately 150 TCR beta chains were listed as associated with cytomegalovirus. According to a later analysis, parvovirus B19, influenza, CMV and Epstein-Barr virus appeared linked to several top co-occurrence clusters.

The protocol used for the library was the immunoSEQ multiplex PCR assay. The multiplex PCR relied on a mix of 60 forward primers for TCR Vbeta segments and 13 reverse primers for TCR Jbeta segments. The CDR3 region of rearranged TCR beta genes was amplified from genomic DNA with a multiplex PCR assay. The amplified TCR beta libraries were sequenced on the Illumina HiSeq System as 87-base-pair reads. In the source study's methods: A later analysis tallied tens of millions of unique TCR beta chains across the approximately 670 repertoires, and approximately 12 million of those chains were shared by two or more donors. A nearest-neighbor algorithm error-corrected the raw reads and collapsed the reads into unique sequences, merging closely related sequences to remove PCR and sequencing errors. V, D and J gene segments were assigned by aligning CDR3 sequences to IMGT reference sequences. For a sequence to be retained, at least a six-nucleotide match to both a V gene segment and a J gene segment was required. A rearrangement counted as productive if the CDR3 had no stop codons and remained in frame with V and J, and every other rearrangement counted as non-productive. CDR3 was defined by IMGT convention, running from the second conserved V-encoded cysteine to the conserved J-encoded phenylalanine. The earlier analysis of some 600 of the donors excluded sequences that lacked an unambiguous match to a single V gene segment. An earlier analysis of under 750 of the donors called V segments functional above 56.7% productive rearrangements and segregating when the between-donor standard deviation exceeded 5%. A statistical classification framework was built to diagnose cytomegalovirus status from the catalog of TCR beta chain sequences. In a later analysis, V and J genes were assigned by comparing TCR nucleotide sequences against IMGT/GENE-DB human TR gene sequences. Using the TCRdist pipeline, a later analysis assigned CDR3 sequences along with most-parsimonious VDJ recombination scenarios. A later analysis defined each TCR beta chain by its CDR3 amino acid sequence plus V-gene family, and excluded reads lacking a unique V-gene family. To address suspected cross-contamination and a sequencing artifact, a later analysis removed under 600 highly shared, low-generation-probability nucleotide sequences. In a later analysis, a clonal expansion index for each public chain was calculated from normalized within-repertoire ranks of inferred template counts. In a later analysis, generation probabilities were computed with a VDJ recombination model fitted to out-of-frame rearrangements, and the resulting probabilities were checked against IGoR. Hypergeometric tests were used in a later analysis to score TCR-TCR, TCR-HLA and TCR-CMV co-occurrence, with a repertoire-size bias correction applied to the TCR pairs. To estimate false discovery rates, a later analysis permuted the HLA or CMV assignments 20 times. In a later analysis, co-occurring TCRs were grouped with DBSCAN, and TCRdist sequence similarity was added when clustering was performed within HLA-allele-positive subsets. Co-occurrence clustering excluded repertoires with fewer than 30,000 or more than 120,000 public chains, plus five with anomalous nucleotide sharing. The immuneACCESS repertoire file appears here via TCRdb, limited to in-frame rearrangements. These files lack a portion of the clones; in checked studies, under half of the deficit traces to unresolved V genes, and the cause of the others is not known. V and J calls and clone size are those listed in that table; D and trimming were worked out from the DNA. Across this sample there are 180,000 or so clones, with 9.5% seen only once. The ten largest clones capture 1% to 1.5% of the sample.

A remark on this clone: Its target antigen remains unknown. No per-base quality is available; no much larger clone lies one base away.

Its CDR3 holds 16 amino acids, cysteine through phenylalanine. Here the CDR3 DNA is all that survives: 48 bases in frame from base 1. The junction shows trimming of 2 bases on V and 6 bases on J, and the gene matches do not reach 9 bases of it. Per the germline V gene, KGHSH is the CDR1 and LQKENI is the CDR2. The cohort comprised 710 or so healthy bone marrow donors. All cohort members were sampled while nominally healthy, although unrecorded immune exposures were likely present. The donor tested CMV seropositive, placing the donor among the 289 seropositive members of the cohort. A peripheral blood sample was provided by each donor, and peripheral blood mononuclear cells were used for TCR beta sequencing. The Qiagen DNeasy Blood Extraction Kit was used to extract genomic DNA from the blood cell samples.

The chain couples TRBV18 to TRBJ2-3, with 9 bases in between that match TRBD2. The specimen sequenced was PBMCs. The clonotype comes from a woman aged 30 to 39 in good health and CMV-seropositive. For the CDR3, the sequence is CASSPAASGTTDTQYF. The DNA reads TGTGCCAGCTCACCAGCCGCTAGCGGGACCACTGATACGCAGTATTTT.